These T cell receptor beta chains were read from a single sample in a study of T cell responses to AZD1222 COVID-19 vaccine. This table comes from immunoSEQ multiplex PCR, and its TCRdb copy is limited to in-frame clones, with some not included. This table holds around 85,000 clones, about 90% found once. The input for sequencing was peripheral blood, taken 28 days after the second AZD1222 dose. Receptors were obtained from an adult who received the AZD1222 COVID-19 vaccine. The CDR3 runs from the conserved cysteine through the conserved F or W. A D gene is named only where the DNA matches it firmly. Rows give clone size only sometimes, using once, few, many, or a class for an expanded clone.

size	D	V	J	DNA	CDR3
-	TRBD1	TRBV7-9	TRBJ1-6	TGTGCCAGCAGCGATGGGACAGGGGGGTCACCCCTCCACTTT	CASSDGTGGSPLHF
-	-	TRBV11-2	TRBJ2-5	TGTGCCAGCAGCTTAGATCAACCGGGAGCTACCCAAGAGACCCAGTACTTC	CASSLDQPGATQETQYF
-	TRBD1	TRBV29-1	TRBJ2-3	TGCAGCGTGGCCAGGGGGCGTGGGGATACGCAGTATTTT	CSVARGRGDTQYF
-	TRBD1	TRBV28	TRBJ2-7	TGTGCCAGCAGTCCCACCGGGACAGGGTCCTCCTACGAGCAGTACTTC	CASSPTGTGSSYEQYF
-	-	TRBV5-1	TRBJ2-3	TGCGCCAGCAGCTTGGCCGGGAGCACAGATACGCAGTATTTT	CASSLAGSTDTQYF
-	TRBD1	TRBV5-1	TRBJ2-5	TGCGCCAGCAGCACCGGACAGGGCCAAGAGACCCAGTACTTC	CASSTGQGQETQYF
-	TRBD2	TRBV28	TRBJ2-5	TGTGCCAGCAGTTTGGCGGGGGGGCGAGATCTTACAGAGACCCAGTACTTC	CASSLAGGRDLTETQYF
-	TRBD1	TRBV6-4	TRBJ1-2	TGTGCCAGCAGGCCGGGACAGGGCTATGGCTACACCTTC	CASRPGQGYGYTF
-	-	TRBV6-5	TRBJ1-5	TGTGCCAGCAGACCCAGGGGCAATCAGCCCCAGCATTTT	CASRPRGNQPQHF
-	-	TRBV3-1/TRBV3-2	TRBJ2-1	TGTGCCAGCAGCCAAGGGGCCTCCGATGAGCAGTTCTTC	CASSQGASDEQFF
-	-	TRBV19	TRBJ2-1	TGTGCCAGTAGTTCTTGGGGTGGGTCCTACAATGAGCAGTTCTTC	CASSSWGGSYNEQFF
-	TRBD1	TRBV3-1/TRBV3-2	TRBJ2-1	TGTGCCAGCAGCCAAGTGGGGACAGCCAACAATGAGCAGTTCTTC	CASSQVGTANNEQFF
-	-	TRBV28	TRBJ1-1	TGTGCCAGCAGTTTGGGGACCATCCCAGAAGCTTTCTTT	CASSLGTIPEAFF
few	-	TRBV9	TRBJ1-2	TGTGCCAGCAGCCTCGACAAGACTAACTATGGCTACACCTTC	CASSLDKTNYGYTF
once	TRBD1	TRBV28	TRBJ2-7	TGTGCCAGCAGCGTGGAGGGGACAGGGAATAGCTACGAGCAGTACTTC	CASSVEGTGNSYEQYF
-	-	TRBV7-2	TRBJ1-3	TGTGCCAGCAGCTTAAATCCCTCTGGAAACACCATATATTTT	CASSLNPSGNTIYF
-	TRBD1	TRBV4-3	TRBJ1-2	TGCGCCAGCGGACAGGGGAACTATGGCTACACCTTC	CASGQGNYGYTF
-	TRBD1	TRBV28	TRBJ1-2	TGTGCCAGCAGTGGACAGGGGGCGGGCTATGGCTACACCTTC	CASSGQGAGYGYTF
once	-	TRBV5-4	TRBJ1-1	TGTGCCAGCAGCTTGCCGCAAACAGGGAGTCCTGAAGCTTTCTTT	CASSLPQTGSPEAFF
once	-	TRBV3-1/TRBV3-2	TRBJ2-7	TGTGCCAGCAGCGAGGCAGGGACATTCTCCTACGAGCAGTACTTC	CASSEAGTFSYEQYF
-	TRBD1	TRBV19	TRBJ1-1	TGTGCCAGTAGTATGGGGACAGGGGGGGCTGAAGCTTTCTTT	CASSMGTGGAEAFF
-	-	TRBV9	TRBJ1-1	TGTGCCAGCAGCGTTTTGTCCCGGGGTGACACTGAAGCTTTCTTT	CASSVLSRGDTEAFF
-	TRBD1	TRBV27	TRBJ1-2	TGTGCCAGCAGTCGGGACAGGGGACCACTTAACTATGGCTACACCTTC	CASSRDRGPLNYGYTF
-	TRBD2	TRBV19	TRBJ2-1	TGTGCCACAAAACGGGTTGGCGGGGGGGAGAGCAATGAGCAGTTCTTC	CATKRVGGGESNEQFF
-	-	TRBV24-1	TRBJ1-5	TGTGCCACCAGTGATTGGACAGGCAATCAGCCCCAGCATTTT	CATSDWTGNQPQHF
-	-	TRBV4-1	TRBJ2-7	TGCGCCAGCAGCCAAGATCGAGGGCAGAGTGCCTACGAGCAGTACTTC	CASSQDRGQSAYEQYF
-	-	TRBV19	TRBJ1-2	TGTGCCAGTAGTTCTACCCTGGGCTACACCTTC	CASSSTLGYTF
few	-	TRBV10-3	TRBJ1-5	TGTGCCATCAGTGGGACACCGGATCAGCCCCAGCATTTT	CAISGTPDQPQHF
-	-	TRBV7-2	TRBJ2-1	TGTGCCAGCAGCTTAGTAGGACTGCCAGAGCAGTTCTTC	CASSLVGLPEQFF
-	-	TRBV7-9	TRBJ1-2	TGTGCCAGCAGCTTAGCGCTAATCACAGGTTCAGAGATAAGCTACACCTTC	CASSLALITGSEISYTF
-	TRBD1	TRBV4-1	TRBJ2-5	TGCGCCAGCAGCCCTCGGAGGGACAGGGTAGAGACCCAGTACTTC	CASSPRRDRVETQYF
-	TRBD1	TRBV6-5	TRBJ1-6	TGTGCCAGCAGCTACGGGACAGGGATCGATTCACCCCTCCACTTT	CASSYGTGIDSPLHF
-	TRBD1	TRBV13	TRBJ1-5	TGTGCCAGCAGTCTGGGACAGGCGGATCAGCCCCAGCATTTT	CASSLGQADQPQHF
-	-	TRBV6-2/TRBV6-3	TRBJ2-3	TGTGCCAGCAGTGGGCGGACTTTTTACTCTAGCACAGATACGCAGTATTTT	CASSGRTFYSSTDTQYF
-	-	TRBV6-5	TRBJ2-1	TGTGCCAGCAGTAAACGCAGGGATTACAATGAGCAGTTCTTC	CASSKRRDYNEQFF
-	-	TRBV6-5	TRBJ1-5	TGTGCCAGCAGTCCCTCCAACCGGCAGCCCCAGCATTTT	CASSPSNRQPQHF
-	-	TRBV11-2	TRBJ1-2	TGTGCCAGCAGCTTAGGAGTTGCCTATGGCTACACCTTC	CASSLGVAYGYTF